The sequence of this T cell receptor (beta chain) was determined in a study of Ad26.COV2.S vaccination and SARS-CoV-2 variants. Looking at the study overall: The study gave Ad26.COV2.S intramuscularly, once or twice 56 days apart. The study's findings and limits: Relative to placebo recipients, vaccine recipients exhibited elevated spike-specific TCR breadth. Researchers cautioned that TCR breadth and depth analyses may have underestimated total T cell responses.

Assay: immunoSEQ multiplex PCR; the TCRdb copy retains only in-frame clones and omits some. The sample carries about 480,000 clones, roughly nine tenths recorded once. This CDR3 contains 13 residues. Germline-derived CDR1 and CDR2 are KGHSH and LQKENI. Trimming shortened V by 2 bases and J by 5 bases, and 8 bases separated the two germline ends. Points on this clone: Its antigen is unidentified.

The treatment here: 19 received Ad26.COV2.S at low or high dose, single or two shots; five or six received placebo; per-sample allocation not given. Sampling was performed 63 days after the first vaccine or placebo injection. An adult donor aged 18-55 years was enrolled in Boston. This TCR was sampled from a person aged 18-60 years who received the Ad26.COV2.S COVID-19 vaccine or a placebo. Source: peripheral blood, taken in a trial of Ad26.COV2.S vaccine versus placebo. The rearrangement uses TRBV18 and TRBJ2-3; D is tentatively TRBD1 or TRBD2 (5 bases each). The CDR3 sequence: CASSPTRGDTQYF. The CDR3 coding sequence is TGTGCCAGCTCACCAACGAGGGGAGATACGCAGTATTTT.